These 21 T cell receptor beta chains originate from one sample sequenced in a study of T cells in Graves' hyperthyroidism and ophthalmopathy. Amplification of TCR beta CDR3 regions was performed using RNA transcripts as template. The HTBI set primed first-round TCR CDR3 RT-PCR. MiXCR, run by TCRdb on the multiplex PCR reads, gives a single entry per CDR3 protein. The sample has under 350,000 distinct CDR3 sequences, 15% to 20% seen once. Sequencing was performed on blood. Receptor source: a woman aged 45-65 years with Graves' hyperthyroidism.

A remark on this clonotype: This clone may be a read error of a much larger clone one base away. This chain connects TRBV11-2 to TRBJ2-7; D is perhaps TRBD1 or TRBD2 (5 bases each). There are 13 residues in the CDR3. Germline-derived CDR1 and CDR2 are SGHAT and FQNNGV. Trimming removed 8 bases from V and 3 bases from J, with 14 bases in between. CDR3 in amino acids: CASALGTVYEQYF. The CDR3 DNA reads TGTGCCAGCGCGTTGGGGACCGTCTACGAGCAGTACTTC.

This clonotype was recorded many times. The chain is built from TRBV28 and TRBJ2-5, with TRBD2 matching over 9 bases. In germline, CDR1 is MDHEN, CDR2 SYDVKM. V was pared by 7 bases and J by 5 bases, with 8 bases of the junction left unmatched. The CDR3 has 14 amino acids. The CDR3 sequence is CASMAGGPGETQYF. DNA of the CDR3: TGTGCCAGCATGGCGGGAGGGCCGGGGGAGACCCAGTACTTC.

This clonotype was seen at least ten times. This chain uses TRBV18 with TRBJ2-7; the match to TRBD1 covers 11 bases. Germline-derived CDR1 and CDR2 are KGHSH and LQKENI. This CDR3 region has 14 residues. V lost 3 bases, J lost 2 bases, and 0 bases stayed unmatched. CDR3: CASSPGQGAYEQYV. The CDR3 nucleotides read TGTGCCAGCTCACCGGGACAGGGGGCCTACGAGCAGTACGTC.

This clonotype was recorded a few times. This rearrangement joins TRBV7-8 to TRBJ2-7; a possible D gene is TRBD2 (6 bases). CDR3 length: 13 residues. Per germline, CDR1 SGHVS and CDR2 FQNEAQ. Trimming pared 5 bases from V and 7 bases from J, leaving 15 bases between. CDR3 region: CASSPVIAGEQYF. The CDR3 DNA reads TGTGCCAGCAGCCCGGTTATTGCGGGGGAGCAGTACTTC.

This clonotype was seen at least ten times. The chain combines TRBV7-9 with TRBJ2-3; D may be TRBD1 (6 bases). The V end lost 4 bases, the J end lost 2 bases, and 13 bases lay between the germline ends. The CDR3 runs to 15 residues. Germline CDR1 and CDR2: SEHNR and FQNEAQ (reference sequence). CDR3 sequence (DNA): TGTGCCAGCAGCTCCCAGGGGACCTCCACAGATACGCAGTATTTT. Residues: CASSSQGTSTDTQYF.

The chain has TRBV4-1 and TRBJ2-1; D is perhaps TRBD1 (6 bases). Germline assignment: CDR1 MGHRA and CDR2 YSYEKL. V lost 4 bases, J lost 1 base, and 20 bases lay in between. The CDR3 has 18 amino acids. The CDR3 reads CASSPLDGSQGSYNEQFF. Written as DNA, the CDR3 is TGCGCCAGCAGCCCACTTGACGGATCGCAGGGGTCCTACAATGAGCAGTTCTTC.

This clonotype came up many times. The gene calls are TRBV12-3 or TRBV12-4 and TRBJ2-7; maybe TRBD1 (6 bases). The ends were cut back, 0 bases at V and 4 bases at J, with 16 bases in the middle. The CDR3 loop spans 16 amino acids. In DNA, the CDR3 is TGTGCCAGCAGTTTAGCCTCGTACGGCCAGGGGTACGAGCAGTACTTC. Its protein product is CASSLASYGQGYEQYF.

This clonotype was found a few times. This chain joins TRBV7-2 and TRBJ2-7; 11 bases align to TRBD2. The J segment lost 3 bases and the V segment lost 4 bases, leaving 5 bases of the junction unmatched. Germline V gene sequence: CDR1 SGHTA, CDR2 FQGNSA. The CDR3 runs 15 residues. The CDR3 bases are TGTGCCAGCAGCTCTCTAGCGGGAGGATTCTACGAGCAGTACGTC. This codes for CASSSLAGGFYEQYV.

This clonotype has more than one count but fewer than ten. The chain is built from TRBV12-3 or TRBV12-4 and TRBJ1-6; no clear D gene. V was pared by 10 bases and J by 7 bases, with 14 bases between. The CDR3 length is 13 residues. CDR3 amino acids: CATKMAVNSPLHF. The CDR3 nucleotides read TGTGCCACCAAGATGGCGGTAAATTCACCCCTCCACTTT.

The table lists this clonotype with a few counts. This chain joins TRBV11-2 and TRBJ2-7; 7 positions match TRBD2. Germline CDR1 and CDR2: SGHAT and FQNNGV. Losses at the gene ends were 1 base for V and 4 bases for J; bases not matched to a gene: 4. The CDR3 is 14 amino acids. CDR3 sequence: CASSLVGGGYEQYV. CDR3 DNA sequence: TGTGCCAGCAGCTTAGTGGGGGGGGGTTACGAGCAGTACGTC.

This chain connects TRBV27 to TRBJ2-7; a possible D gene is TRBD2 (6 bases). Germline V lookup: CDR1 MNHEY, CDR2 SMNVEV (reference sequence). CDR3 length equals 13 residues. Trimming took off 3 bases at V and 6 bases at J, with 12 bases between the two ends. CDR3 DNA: TGTGCCAGCAGTTTTAGCGGCCCAAGCGAGCAGTACTTC. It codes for CASSFSGPSEQYF.

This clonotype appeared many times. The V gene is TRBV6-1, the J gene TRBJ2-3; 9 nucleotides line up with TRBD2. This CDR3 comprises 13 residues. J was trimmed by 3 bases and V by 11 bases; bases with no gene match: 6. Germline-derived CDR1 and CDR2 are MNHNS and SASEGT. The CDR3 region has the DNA TGTGCCGCGGGAGGGTTACGTACAGATACGCAGTATTTT. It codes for CAAGGLRTDTQYF.

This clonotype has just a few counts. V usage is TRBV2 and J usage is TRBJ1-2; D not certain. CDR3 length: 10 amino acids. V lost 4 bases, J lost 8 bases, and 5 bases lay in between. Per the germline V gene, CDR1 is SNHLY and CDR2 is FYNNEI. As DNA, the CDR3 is TGTGCCAGCAGTGGAGTCGGCTACACCTTC. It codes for CASSGVGYTF.

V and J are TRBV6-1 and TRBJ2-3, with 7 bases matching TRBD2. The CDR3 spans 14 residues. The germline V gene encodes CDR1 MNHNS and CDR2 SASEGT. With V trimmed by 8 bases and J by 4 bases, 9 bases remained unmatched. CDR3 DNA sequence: TGTGCCAGCCGCGGACTAGATGGGTCAGATACGCAGTATTTT. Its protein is CASRGLDGSDTQYF.

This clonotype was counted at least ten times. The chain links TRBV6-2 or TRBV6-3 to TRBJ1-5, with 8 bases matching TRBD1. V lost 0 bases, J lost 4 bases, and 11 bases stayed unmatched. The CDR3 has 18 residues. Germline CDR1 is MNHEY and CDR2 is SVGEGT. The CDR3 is CASSYSPGTGSINQPQHF. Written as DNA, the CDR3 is TGTGCCAGCAGTTACTCTCCCGGGACAGGATCGATAAATCAGCCCCAGCATTTT.

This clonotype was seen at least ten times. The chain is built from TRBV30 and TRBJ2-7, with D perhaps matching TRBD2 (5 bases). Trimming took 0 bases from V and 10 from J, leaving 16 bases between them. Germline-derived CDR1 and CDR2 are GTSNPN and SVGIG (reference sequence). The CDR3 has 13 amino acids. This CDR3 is CAWSVGPRAGQYF. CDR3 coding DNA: TGTGCCTGGAGTGTAGGACCTCGCGCGGGCCAGTACTTC.

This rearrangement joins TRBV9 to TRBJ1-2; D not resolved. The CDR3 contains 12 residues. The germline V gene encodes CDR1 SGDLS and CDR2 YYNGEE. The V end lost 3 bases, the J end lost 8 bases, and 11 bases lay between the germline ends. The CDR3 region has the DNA TGTGCCAGCAGCGGGTTCGAGGACGGCTACACCTTC. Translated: CASSGFEDGYTF.

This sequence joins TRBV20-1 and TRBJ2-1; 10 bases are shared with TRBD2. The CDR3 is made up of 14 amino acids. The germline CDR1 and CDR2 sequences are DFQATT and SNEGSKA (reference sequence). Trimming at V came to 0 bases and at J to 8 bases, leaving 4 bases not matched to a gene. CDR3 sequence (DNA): TGCAGTGCTAGAGATATAGCGGGAGGCGATGAGCAGTTCTTC. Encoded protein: CSARDIAGGDEQFF.

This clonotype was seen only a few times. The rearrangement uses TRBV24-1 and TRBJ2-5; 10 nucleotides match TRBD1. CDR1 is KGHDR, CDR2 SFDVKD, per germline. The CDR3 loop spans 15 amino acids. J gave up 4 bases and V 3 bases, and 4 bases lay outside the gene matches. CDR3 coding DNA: TGTGCCACCAGTGATCCCCGGACAGGGGGAGAGACCCAGTACTTC. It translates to CATSDPRTGGETQYF.

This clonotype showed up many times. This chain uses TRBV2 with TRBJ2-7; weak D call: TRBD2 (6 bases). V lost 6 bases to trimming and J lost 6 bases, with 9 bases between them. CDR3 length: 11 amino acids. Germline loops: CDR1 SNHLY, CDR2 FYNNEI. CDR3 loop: CASRGLGEQYV. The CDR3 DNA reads TGTGCCAGCAGGGGACTTGGCGAGCAGTACGTC.

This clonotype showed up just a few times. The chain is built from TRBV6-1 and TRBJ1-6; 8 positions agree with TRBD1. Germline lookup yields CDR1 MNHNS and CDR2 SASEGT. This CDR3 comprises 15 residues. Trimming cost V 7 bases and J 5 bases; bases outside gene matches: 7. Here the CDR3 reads CASNNPQGDNSPLHF. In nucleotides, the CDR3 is TGTGCCAGCAACAACCCACAGGGGGATAATTCACCCCTCCACTTT.